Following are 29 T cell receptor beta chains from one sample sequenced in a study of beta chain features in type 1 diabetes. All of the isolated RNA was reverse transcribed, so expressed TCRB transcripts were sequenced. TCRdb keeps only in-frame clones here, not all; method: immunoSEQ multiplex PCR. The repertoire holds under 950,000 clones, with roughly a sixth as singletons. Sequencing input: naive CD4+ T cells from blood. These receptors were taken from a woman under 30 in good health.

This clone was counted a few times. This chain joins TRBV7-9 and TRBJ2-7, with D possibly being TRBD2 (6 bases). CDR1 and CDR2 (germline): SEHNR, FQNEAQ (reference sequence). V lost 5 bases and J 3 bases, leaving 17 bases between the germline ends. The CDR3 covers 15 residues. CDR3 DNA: TGTGCCAGCAGCCCCTGGGGGGACGGCCGCTACGAGCAGTACTTC. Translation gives CASSPWGDGRYEQYF.

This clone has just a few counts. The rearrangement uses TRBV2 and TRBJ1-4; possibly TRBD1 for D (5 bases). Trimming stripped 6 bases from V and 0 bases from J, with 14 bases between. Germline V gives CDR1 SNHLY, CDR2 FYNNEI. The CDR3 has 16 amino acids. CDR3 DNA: TGTGCCAGCAGGCCAGGGAGTATAGCAACTAATGAAAAACTGTTTTTT. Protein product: CASRPGSIATNEKLFF.

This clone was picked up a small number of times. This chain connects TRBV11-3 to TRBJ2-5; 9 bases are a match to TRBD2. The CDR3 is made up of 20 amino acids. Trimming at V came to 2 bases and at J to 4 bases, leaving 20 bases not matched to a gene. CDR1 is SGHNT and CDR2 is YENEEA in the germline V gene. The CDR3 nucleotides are TGTGCCAGCAGCTTACCCCATTGGGGGTTAATAGCGGGAGAGGGAGAGACCCAGTACTTC. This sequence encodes CASSLPHWGLIAGEGETQYF.

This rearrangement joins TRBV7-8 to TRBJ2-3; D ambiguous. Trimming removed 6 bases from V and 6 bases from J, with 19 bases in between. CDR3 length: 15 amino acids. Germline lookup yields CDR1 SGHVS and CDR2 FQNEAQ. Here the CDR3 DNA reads TGTGCCAGCAGTCCGATACGAGGCTTACATGATACGCAGTATTTT. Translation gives CASSPIRGLHDTQYF.

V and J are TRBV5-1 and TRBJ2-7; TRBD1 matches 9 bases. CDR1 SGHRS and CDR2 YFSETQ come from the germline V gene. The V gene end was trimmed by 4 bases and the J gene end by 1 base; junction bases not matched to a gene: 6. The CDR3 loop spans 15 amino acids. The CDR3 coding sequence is TGCGCCAGCAGCGCCCTCGGGACAGGGTCCTACGAGCAGTACTTC. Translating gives CASSALGTGSYEQYF.

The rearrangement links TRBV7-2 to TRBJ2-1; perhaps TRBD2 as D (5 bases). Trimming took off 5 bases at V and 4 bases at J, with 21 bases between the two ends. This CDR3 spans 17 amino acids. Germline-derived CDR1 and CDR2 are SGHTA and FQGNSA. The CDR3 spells CASSPPGNPTSYNEQFF. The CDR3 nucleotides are TGTGCCAGCAGCCCCCCCGGGAACCCAACCTCGTACAATGAGCAGTTCTTC.

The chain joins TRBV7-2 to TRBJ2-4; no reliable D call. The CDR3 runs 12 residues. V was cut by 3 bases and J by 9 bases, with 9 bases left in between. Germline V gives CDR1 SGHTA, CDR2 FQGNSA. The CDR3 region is CASSFQSAIQYF. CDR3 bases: TGTGCCAGCAGCTTCCAGTCGGCCATTCAGTACTTC.

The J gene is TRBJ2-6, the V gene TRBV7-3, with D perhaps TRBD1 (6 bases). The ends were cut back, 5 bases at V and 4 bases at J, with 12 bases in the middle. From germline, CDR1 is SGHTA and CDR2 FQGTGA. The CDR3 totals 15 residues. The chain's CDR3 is CASSPTGWGANVLTF. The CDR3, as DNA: TGTGCCAGCAGCCCCACAGGGTGGGGGGCCAACGTCCTGACTTTC.

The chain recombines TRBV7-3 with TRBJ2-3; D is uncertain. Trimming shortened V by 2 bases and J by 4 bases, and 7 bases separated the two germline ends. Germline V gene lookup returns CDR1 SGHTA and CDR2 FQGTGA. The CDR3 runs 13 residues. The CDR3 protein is CASSLYVSDTQYF. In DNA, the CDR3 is TGTGCCAGCAGCTTATATGTTTCAGATACGCAGTATTTT.

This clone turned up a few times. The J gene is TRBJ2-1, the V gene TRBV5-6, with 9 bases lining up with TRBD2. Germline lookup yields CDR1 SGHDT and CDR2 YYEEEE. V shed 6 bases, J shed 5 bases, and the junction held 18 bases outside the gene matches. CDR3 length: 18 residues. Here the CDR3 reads CASTSGTSRRSRNNEQFF. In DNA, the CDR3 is TGTGCCAGCACCTCCGGGACTAGCCGGCGGAGCCGGAACAATGAGCAGTTCTTC.

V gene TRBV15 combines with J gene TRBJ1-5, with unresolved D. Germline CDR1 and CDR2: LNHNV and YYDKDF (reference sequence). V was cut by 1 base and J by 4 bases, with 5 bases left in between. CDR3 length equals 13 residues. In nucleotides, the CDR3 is TGTGCCACCAGCAGAGTCACTAATCAGCCCCAGCATTTT. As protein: CATSRVTNQPQHF.

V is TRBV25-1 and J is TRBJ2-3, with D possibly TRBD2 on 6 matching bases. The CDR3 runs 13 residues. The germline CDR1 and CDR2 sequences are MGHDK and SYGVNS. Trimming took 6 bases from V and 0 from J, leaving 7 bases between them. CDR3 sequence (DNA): TGTGCCAGCAGGCGGGAAAGCACAGATACGCAGTATTTT. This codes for CASRRESTDTQYF.

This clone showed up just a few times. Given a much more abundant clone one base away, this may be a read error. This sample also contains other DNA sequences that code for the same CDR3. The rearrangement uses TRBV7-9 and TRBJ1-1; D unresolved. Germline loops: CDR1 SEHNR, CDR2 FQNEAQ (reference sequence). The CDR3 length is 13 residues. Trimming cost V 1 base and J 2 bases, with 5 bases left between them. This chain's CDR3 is CASSLDSNTEAFF. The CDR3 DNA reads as TGTGCCAGCAGCTTAGACAGTAACACTGAAGCTTTCTTT. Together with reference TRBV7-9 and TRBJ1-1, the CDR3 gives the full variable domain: DTGVSQNPRHKITKRGQNVTFRCDPISEHNRLYWYRQTLGQGPEFLTYFQNEAQLEKSRLLSDRFSAERPKGSFSTLEIQRTEQGDSAMYLCASSLDSNTEAFFGQGTRLTVV.

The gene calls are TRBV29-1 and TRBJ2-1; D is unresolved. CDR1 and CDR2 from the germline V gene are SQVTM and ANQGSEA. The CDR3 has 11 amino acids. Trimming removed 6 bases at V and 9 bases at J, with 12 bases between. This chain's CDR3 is CSVGSSSEQFF. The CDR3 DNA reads TGCAGCGTGGGTAGCTCCAGTGAGCAGTTCTTC.

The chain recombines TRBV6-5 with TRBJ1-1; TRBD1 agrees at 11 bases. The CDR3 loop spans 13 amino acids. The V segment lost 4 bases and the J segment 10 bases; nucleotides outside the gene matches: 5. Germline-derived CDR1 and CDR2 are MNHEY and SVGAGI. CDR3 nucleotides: TGTGCCAGCAGTTCGGACAGGGGGCGCGGAGCTTTCTTT. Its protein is CASSSDRGRGAFF.

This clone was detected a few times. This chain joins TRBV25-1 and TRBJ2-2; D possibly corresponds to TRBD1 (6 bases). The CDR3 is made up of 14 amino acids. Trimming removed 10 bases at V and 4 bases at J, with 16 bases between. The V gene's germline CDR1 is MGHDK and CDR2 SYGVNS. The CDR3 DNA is TGTGCCACGGCCCCCGACAGGCTCACCGGGGAGCTGTTTTTT. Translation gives CATAPDRLTGELFF. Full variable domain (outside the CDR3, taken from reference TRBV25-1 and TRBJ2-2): EADIYQTPRYLVIGTGKKITLECSQTMGHDKMYWYQQDPGMELHLIHYSYGVNSTEKGDLSSESTVSRIRTEHFPLTLESARPSHTSQYLCATAPDRLTGELFFGEGSRLTVL.

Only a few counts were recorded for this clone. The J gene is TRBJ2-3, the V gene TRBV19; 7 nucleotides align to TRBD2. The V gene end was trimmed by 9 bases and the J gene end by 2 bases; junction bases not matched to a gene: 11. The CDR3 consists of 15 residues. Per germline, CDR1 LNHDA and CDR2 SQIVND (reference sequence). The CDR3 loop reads CASQATRGVTDTQYF. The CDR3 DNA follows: TGTGCCAGCCAAGCGACCCGGGGGGTCACAGATACGCAGTATTTT.

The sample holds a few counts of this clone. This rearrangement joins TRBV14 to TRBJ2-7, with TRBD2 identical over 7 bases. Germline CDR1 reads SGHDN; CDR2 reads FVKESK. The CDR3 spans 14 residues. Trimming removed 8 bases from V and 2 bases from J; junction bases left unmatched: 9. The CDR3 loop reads CASRRGGGTYEQYF. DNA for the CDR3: TGTGCCAGCCGACGGGGCGGGGGAACCTACGAGCAGTACTTC.

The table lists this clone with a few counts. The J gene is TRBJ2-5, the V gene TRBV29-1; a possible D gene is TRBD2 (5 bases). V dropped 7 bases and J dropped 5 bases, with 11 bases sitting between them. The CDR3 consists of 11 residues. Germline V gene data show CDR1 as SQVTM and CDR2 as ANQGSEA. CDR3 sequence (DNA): TGCAGCGGGTGGGGAGAGGAGACCCAGTACTTC. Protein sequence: CSGWGEETQYF.

CDR3 bases: TGTGCCAGCAGTGCCGGGAGCCTAAATGAAAAACTGTTTTTT. Translating it yields CASSAGSLNEKLFF. V usage is TRBV6-5 and J usage is TRBJ1-4; D is ambiguous. Trimming took off 5 bases at V and 5 bases at J, with 12 bases between the two ends. The length of the CDR3 is 14 residues. CDR1 MNHEY and CDR2 SVGAGI come from the germline V gene.

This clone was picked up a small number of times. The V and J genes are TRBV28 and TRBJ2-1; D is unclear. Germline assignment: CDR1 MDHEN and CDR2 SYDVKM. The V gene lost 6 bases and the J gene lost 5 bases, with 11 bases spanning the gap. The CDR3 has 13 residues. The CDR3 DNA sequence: TGTGCCAGCAGCTTAGACCCGAACAATGAGCAGTTCTTC. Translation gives CASSLDPNNEQFF.

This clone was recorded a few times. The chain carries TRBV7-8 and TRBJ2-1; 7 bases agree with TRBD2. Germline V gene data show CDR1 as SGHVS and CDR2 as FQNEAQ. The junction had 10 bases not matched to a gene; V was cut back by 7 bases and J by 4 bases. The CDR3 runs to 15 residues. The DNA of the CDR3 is TGTGCCAGCATCCGCCTAGCGGCACCATACAATGAGCAGTTCTTC. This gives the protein CASIRLAAPYNEQFF.

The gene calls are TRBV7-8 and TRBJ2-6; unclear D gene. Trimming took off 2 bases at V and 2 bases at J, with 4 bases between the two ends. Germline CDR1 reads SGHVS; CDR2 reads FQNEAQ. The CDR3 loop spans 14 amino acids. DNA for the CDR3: TGTGCCAGCAGCTTACCGGCTGGGGCCAACGTCCTGACTTTC. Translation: CASSLPAGANVLTF.

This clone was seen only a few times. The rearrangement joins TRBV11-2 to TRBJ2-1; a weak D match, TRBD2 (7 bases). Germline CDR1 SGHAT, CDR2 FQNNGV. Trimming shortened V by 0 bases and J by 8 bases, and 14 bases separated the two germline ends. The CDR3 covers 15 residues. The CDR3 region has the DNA TGTGCCAGCAGCTTAGATCAAAGGGGGGGTCATGAGCAGTTCTTC. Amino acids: CASSLDQRGGHEQFF.

CDR3 protein: CASGSGVGEQYF. Written as DNA, the CDR3 is TGTGCCAGCGGTTCAGGGGTGGGCGAGCAGTACTTC. The chain couples TRBV7-9 to TRBJ2-7, with a weak D call TRBD1 (6 bases). Trimming removed 8 bases at V and 6 bases at J, with 14 bases between. This CDR3 is 12 amino acids long. CDR1 is SEHNR, CDR2 FQNEAQ, per germline (reference sequence).

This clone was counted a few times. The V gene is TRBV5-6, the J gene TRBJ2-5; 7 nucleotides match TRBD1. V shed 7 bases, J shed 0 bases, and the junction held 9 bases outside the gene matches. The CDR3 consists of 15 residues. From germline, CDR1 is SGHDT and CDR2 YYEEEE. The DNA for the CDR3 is TGTGCCAGCGTTACAGGGGTTAAGGACCAAGAGACCCAGTACTTC. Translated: CASVTGVKDQETQYF.

DNA for the CDR3: TGTGCCAGCAGCTTGATAACACTCTGGCAAGAGACCCAGTACTTC. Amino acid sequence: CASSLITLWQETQYF. The J gene is TRBJ2-5, the V gene TRBV5-8; D unclear. Germline V CDR1 and CDR2: SGHTS, YDEGEE. The CDR3 length is 15 residues. V dropped 1 base and J dropped 2 bases, with 12 bases sitting between them.

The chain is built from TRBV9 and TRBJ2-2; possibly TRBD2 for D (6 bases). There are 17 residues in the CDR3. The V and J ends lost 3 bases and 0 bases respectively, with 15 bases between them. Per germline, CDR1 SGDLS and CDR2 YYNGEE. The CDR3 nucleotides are TGTGCCAGCAGCGGCCCCAAGTTAGCGGCGAACACCGGGGAGCTGTTTTTT. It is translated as CASSGPKLAANTGELFF. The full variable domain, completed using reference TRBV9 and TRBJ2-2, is DSGVTQTPKHLITATGQRVTLRCSPRSGDLSVYWYQQSLDQGLQFLIQYYNGEERAKGNILERFSAQQFPDLHSELNLSSLELGDSALYFCASSGPKLAANTGELFFGEGSRLTVL.

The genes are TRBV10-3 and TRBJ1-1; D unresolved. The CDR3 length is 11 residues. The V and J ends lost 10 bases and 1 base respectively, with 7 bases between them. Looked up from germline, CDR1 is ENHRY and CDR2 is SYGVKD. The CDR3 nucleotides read TGTGCCAGTAAAGAGAACACTGAAGCTTTCTTT. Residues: CASKENTEAFF.